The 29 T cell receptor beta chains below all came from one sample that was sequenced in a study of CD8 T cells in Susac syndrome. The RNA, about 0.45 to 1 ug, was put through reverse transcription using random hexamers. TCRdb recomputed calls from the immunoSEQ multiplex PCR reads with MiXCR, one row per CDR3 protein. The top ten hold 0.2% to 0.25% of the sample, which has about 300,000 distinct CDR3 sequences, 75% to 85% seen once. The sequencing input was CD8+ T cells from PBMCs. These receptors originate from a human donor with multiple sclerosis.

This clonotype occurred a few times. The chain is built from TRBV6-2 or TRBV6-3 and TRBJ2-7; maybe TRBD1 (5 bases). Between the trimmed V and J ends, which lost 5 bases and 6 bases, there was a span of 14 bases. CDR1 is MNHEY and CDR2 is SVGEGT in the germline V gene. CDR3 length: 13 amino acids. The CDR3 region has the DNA TGTGCCAGCAGTCCTCAGGGAAGGGGCGAGCAGTACTTC. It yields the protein CASSPQGRGEQYF.

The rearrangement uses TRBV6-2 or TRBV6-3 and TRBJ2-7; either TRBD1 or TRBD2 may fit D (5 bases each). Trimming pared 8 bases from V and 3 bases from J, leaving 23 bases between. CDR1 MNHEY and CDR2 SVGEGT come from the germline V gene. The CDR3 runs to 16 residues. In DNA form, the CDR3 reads TGTGCCAGCGCCTCCCCCCCCGGGGACGGATTCTACGAGCAGTACTTC. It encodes CASASPPGDGFYEQYF.

The CDR3 coding sequence is TGTGCCAGCAGTTCCGCGGGGGCTGGGGCCAACGTCCTGACTTTC. Translated, it gives CASSSAGAGANVLTF. The chain is built from TRBV12-3 or TRBV12-4 and TRBJ2-6; TRBD2 aligns across 7 bases. Losses at the gene ends were 4 bases for V and 2 bases for J; bases not matched to a gene: 2. The CDR3 covers 15 residues.

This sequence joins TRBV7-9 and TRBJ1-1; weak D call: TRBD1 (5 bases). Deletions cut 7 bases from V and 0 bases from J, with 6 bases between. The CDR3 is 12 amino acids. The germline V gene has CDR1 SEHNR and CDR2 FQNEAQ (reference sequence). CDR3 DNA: TGTGCCAGCACGGGGGTGAACACTGAAGCTTTCTTT. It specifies CASTGVNTEAFF.

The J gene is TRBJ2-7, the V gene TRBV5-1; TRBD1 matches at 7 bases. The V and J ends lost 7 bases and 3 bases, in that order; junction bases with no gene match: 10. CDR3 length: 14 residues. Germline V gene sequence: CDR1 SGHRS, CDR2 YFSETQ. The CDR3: CASARYRGDYEQYF. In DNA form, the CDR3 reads TGCGCCAGCGCCCGATACAGGGGAGACTACGAGCAGTACTTC.

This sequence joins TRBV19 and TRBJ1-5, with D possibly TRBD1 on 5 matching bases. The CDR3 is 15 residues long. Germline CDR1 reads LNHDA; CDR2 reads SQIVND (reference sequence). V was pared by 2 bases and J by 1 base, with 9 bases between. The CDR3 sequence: CASSIQGGSNQPQHF. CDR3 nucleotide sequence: TGTGCCAGTAGTATACAGGGAGGGAGCAATCAGCCCCAGCATTTT.

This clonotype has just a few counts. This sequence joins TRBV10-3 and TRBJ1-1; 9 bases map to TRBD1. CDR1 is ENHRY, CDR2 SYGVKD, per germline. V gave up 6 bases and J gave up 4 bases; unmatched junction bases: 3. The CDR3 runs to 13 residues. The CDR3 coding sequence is TGTGCCATCAGCAGGACAGGGGTCACTGAAGCTTTCTTT. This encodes CAISRTGVTEAFF.

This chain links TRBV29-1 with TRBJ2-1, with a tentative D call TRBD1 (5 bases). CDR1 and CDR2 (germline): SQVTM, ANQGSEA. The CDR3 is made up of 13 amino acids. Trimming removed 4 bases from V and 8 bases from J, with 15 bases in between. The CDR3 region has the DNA TGCAGCGTTGGTGTAGGGGCATACTATGAGCAGTTCTTC. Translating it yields CSVGVGAYYEQFF.

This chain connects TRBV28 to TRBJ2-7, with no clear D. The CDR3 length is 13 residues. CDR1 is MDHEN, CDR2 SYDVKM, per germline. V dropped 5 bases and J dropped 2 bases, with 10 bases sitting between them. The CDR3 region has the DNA TGTGCCAGCAGTGACCATCTAGCCTACGAGCAGTACTTC. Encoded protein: CASSDHLAYEQYF.

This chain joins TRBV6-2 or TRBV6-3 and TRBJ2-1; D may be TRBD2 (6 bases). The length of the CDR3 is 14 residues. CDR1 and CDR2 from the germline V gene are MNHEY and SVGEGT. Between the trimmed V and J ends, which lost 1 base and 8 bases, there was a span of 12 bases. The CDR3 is CASSYFGGQDEQFF. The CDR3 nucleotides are TGTGCCAGCAGTTACTTCGGGGGTCAGGATGAGCAGTTCTTC.

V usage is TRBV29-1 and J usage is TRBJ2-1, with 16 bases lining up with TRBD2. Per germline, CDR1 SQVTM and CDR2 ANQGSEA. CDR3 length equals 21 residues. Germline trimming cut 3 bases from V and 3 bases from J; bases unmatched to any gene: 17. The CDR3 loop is CSVETTPGLAGGSAYYNEQFF. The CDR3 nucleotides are TGCAGCGTTGAGACTACCCCGGGACTAGCGGGAGGGAGTGCCTACTACAATGAGCAGTTCTTC.

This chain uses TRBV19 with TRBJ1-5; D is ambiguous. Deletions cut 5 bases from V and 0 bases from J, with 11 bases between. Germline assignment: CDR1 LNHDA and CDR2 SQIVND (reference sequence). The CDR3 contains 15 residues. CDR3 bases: TGTGCCAGTAGTTGGACCCTACATAGCAATCAGCCCCAGCATTTT. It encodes CASSWTLHSNQPQHF.

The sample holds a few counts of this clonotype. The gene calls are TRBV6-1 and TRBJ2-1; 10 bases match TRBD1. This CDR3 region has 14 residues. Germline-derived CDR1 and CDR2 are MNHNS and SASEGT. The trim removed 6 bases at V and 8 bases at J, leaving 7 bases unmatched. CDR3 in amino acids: CASRNRDRGDEQFF. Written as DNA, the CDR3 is TGTGCCAGCAGGAACCGGGACAGGGGTGATGAGCAGTTCTTC.

The CDR3 bases are TGTGCCAGCAGGGTTGGGTCTTTTCCCTACGAGCAGTACTTC. It codes for CASRVGSFPYEQYF. The J gene is TRBJ2-7, the V gene TRBV13; D gene unclear. In germline, CDR1 is PRHDT, CDR2 FYEKMQ (reference sequence). Trimming left V 6 bases short and J 2 bases short, with 14 bases between. CDR3 length equals 14 residues.

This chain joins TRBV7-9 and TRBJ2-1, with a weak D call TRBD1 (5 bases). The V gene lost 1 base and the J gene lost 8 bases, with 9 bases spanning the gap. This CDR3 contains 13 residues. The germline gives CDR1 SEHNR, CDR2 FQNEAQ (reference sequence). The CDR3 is CASSLVGDHEQFF. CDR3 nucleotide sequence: TGTGCCAGCAGCTTAGTAGGGGATCATGAGCAGTTCTTC.

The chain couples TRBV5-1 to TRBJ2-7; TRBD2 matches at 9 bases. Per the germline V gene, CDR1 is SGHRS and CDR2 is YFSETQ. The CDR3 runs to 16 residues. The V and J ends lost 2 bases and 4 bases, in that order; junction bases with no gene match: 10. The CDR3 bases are TGCGCCAGCAGCTTCGGCGGAGCGGGAGGAGGTTACGAGCAGTACTTC. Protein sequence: CASSFGGAGGGYEQYF.

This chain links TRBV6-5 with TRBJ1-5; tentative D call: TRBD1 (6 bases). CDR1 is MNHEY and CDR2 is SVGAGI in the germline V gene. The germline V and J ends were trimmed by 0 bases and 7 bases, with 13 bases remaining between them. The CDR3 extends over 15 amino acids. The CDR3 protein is CASSYSTGARQPQHF. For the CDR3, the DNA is TGTGCCAGCAGTTACTCGACGGGGGCGAGGCAGCCCCAGCATTTT.

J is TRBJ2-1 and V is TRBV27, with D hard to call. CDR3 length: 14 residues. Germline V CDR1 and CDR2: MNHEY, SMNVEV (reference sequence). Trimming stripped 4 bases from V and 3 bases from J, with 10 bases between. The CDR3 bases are TGTGCCAGCAGTTCCAATGGGGACTACAATGAGCAGTTCTTC. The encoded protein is CASSSNGDYNEQFF.

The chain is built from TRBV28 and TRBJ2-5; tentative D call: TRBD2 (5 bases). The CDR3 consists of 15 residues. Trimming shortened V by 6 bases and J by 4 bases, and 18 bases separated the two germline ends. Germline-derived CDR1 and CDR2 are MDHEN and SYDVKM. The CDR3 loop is CASRKSSDSGETQYF. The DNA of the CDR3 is TGTGCCAGCAGGAAATCCTCGGACTCGGGAGAGACCCAGTACTTC.

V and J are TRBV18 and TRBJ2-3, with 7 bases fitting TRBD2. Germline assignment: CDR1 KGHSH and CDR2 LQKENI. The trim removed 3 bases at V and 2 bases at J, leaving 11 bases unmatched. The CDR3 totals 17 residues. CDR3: CASSPGGSGDNTDTQYF. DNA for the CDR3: TGTGCCAGCTCACCGGGAGGGTCTGGTGATAACACAGATACGCAGTATTTT.

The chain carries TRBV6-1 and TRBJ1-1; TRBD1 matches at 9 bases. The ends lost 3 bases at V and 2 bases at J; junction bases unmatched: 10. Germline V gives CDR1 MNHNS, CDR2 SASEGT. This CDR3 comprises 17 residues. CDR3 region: CASSEEDRTGANTEAFF. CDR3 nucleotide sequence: TGTGCCAGCAGTGAGGAGGACCGGACAGGGGCTAACACTGAAGCTTTCTTT.

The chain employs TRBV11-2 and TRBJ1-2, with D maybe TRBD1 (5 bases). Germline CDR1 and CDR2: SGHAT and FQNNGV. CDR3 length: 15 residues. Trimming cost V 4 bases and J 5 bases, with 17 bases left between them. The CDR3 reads CASSSPPLDRYGYTF. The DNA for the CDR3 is TGTGCCAGCAGCTCCCCACCTCTCGACAGATATGGCTACACCTTC.

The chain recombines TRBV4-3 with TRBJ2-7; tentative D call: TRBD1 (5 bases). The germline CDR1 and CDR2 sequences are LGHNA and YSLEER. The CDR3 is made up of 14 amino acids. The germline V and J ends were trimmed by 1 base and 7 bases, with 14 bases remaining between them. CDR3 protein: CASSQGGRASEQYF. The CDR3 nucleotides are TGCGCCAGCAGCCAAGGAGGCAGGGCTTCTGAGCAGTACTTC.

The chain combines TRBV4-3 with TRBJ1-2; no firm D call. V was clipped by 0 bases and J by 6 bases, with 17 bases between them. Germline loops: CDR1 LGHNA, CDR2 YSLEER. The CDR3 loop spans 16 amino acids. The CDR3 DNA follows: TGCGCCAGCAGCCAAGAAACCTCGCTGGTGGCCAATGGCTACACCTTC. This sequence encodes CASSQETSLVANGYTF.

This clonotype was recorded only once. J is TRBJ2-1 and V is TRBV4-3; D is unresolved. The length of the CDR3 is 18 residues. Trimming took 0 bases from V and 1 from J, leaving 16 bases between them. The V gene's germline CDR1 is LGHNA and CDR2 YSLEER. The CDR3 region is CASSQEAVDADSYNEQFF. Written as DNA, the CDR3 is TGCGCCAGCAGCCAAGAGGCCGTCGACGCTGATTCCTACAATGAGCAGTTCTTC.

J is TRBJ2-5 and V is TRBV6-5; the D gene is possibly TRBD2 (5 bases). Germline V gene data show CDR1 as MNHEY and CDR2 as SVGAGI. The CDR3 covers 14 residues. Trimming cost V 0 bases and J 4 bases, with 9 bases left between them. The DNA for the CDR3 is TGTGCCAGCAGTTACTCGGTTGAGGGAGAGACCCAGTACTTC. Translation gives CASSYSVEGETQYF.

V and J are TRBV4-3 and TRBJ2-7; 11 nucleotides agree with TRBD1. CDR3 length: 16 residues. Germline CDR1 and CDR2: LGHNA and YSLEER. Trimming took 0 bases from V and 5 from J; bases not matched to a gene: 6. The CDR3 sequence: CASSQDIGDRGDEQYF. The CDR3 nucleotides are TGCGCCAGCAGCCAAGATATTGGGGACAGGGGGGACGAGCAGTACTTC.

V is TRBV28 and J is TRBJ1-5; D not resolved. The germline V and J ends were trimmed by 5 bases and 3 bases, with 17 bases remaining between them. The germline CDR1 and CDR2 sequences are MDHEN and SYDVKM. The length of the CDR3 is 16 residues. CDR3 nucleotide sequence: TGTGCCAGCAGTCCCCGAGGGATCAGAGACAATCAGCCCCAGCATTTT. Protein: CASSPRGIRDNQPQHF.

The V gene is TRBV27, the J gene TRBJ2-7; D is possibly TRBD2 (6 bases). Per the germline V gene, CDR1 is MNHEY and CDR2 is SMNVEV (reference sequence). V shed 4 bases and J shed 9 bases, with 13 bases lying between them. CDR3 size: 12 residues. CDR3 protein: CASSSPPGVQYF. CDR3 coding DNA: TGTGCCAGCAGTTCACCCCCGGGGGTGCAGTACTTC.